This T cell receptor beta chain was obtained from a study of shared clonotypes between healthy human individuals. Germline-derived CDR1 and CDR2 are MNHNY and SVGAGI (reference sequence). The germline V and J ends were trimmed by 7 bases and 6 bases, with 15 bases remaining between them. The CDR3 contains 13 residues. The table came from immunoSEQ multiplex PCR; TCRdb's copy has only in-frame clones and leaves some out. The data hold 2 million to 2.5 million clones, with almost 96% observed a single time. The TCR was taken from a man aged 18 to 30 in good health. Source material: naive CD4+ T cells sorted from blood. Indicated subset: CD45RA+ positively selected. The chain recombines TRBV6-6 with TRBJ1-2; D remains unclear. CDR3 protein: CASNTRRAHGYTF. CDR3 nucleotides: TGTGCCAGCAATACAAGGAGGGCACATGGCTACACCTTC.